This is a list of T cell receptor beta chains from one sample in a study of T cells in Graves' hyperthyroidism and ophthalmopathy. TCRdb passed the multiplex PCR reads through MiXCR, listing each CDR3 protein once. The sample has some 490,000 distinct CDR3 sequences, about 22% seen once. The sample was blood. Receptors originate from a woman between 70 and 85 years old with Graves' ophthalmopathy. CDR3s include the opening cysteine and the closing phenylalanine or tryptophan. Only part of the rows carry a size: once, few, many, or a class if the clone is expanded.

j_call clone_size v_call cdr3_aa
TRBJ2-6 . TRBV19 CASSIGTPTQGANVLTF
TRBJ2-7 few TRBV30 CAWRVGPFNYEQYF
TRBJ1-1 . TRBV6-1 CASSRWLDTEAFF
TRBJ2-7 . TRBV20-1 CSAPPGDYYEQYF
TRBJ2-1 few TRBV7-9 CASSQGGTGHNEQFF
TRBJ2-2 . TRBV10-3 CAISGTSGSQTGELFF
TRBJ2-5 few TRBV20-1 CSQTSIKETQYF
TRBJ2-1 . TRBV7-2 CASSLGPRVFNEQFF
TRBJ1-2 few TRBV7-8 CASSQGRIGYGYTF
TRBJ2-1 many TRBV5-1 CASSGRAGGPGEQFF
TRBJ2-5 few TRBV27 CASSGQGPFVETQYF
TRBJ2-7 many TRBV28 CASSLSGGGTKQYF
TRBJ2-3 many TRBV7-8 CASSLGPLDGSSADTQYF
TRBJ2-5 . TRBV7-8 CASSQGPGEGESQYF
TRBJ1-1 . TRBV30 CAYRGISWKGTEAFF
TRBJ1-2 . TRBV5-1 CASSLDGPAGNYGYTF
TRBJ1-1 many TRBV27 CASSQYKSGNTEAFF
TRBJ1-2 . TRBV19 CASSISRGVYGYTF
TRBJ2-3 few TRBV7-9 CASSLGRTGGDTQYF
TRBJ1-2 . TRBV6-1 CASRGGRGPTYGYTF
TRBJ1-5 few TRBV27 CASSFAKTNQPQHF
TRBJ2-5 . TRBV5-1 CASSLAVGTLQGETQYF
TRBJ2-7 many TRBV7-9 CASSPGQDNSYEQYF
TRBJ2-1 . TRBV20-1 CSARDSGLAGGYNEQFF
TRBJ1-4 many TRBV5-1 CASSLEGRGEKLFF
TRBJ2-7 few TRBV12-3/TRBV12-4 CASTDTDREFYEQYF
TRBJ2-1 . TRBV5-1 CASSFGKSGNEQFF
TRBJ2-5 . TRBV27 CASAIWAGTGKETQYF
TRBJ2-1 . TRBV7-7 CASSYTSVGEQFF
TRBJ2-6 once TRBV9 CASSTGTSGLYGANVLTF
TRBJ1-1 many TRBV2 CASSVNALGTEAFF
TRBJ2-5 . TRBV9 CASSVEPDRAQYF
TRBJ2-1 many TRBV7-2 CASSLSDFNEQFF
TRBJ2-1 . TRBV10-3 CAISGGAGGPYNEQFF
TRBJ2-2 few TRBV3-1 CASSQRTSEHTGELFF
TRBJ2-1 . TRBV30 CAWRAQGSYNEQFF
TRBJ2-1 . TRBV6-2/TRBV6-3 CASSYGGLPYNEQFF
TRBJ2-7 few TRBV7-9 CASSLGGQGIKQYF
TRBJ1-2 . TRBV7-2 CASSRIGQFSNYGYTF
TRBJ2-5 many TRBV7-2 CASSLTGGAQYF
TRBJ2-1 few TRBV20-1 CSAISSGRAGEQFF
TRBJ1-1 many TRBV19 CASSMGGTEAFF
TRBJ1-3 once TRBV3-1 CASSQELEYSGNTIYF
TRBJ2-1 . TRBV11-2 CASSLSGLAGVDEQFF
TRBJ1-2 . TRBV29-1 CSVGSHLQVDGYTF
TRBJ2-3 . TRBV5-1 CASSSGVVSTDTQYF
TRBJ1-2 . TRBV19 CASRTGTGNYGYTF
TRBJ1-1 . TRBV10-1 CASRENGQNTEAFF